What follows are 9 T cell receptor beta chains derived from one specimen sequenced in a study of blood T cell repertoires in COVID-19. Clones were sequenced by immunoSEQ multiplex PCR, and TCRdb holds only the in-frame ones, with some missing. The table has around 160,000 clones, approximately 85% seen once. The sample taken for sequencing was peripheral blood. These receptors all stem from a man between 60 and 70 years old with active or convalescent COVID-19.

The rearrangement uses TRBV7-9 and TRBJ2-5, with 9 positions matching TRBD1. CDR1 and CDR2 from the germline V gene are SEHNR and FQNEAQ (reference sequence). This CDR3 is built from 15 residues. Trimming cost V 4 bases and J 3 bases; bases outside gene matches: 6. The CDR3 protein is CASSSGTGTEETQYF. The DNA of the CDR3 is TGTGCCAGCAGCTCCGGGACAGGGACTGAAGAGACCCAGTACTTC.

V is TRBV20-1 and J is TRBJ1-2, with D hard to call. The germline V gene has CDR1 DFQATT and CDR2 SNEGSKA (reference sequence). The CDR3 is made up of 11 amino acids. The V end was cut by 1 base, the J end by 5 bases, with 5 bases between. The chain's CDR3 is CSARGGYGYTF. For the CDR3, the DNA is TGCAGTGCTAGAGGAGGTTATGGCTACACCTTC.

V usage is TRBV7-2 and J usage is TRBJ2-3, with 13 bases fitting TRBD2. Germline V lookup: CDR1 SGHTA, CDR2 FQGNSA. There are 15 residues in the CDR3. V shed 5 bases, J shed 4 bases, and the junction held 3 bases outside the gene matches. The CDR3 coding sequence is TGTGCCAGCAGCCCACTAGCGGGGGGGCCAGATACGCAGTATTTT. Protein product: CASSPLAGGPDTQYF.

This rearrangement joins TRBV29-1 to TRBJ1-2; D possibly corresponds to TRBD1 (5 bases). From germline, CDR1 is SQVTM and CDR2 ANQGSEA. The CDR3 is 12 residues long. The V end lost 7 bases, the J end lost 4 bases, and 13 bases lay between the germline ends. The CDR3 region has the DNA TGCAGCGCGAGACAGACCCTCTATGGCTACACCTTC. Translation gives CSARQTLYGYTF.

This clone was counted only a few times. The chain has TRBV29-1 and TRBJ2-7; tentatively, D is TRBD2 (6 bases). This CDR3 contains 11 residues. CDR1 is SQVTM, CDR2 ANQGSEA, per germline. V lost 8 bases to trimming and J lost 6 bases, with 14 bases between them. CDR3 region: CSSTTRGEQYF. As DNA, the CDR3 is TGCAGCTCCACGACTAGAGGCGAGCAGTACTTC.

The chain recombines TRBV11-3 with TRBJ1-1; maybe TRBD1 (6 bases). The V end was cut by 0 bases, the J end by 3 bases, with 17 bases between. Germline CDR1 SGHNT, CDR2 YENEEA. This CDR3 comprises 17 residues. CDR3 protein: CASSLEPRQVGDTEAFF. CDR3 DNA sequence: TGTGCCAGCAGCTTAGAACCCAGACAGGTTGGAGACACTGAAGCTTTCTTT.

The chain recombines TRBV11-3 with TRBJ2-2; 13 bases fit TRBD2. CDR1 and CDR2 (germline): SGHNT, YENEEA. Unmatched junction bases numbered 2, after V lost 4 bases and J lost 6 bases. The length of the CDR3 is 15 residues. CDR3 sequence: CASSSGTSGAGELFF. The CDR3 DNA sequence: TGTGCCAGCAGCTCTGGGACTAGCGGGGCCGGGGAGCTGTTTTTT. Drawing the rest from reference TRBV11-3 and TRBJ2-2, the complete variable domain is EAGVVQSPRYKIIEKKQPVAFWCNPISGHNTLYWYLQNLGQGPELLIRYENEEAVDDSQLPKDRFSAERLKGVDSTLKIQPAELGDSAVYLCASSSGTSGAGELFFGEGSRLTVL.

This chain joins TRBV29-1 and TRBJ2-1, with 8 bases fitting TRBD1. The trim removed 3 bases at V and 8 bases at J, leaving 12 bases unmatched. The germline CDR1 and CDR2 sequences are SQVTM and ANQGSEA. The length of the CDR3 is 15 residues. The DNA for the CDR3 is TGCAGCGTTGAGCTACCGGGACAGGTTTTTGATGAGCAGTTCTTC. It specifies CSVELPGQVFDEQFF.

CDR3 residues: CASSRQVGTSGGLSSYNEQFF. The DNA for the CDR3 is TGTGCCAGCTCACGTCAAGTCGGGACTAGCGGGGGCCTTAGCTCCTACAATGAGCAGTTCTTC. The chain couples TRBV18 to TRBJ2-1, with 14 bases lining up with TRBD2. J lost 0 bases, V lost 4 bases, and 14 bases had no gene match. Germline CDR1 is KGHSH and CDR2 is LQKENI. This CDR3 has 21 residues.